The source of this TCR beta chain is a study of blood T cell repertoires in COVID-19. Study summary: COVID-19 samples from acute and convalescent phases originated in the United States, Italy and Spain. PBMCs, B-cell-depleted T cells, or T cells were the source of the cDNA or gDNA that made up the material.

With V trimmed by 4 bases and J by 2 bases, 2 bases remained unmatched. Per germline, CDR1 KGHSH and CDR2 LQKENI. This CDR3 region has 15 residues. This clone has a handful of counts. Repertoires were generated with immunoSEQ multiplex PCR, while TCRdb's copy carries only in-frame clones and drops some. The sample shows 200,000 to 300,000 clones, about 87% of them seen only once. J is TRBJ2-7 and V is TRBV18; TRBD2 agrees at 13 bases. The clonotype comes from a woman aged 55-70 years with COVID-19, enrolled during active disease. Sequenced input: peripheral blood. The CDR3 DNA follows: TGTGCCAGCTCACTCGGGACTAGCGGGACCTACGAGCAGTACTTC. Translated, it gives CASSLGTSGTYEQYF.